These 16 T cell receptor beta chains originate from one sample sequenced in a study of regulatory T cells in long-lasting Graves disease. Specified time point: newly diagnosed GD, antithyroid drugs for less than 3 months. Extracted PBMC RNA gave rise to the TCR library. CDR3 regions were amplified by Arm-PCR using iRepertoire HTBI primers to build TCR beta libraries. TCRdb re-called the multiplex PCR reads through MiXCR, storing one row per CDR3 protein. The sample consists of about 420,000 distinct CDR3 sequences, around 17% of them appearing once. These sequences were also reported in another study, on T cells in Graves' hyperthyroidism and ophthalmopathy.

Sequenced here: peripheral blood mononuclear cells (PBMCs), sampled at new diagnosis, from a patient treated with antithyroid drugs. Every receptor here comes from a woman in her late teens or twenties with Graves disease.

The chain links TRBV20-1 to TRBJ2-7, with unresolved D. Trimming pared 0 bases from V and 1 base from J, leaving 16 bases between. Germline V lookup: CDR1 DFQATT, CDR2 SNEGSKA (reference sequence). This CDR3 has 16 amino acids. CDR3 DNA: TGCAGTGCTAGAGATATGATCTCCGGTACATCCTACGAGCAGTACTTC. Amino acids: CSARDMISGTSYEQYF.

The chain has TRBV6-1 and TRBJ1-6, with 8 positions matching TRBD1. This CDR3 has 14 amino acids. CDR1 MNHNS and CDR2 SASEGT come from the germline V gene. V gave up 6 bases and J gave up 8 bases; unmatched junction bases: 6. The CDR3 coding sequence is TGTGCCAGCAGGGGGACAGGCGGTTATTCACCCCTCCACTTT. Amino acid sequence: CASRGTGGYSPLHF.

This clonotype was seen only a few times. J is TRBJ2-2 and V is TRBV27, with D tentatively TRBD2 (6 bases). The CDR3 is made up of 14 amino acids. Germline CDR1 is MNHEY and CDR2 is SMNVEV (reference sequence). The ends were cut back, 3 bases at V and 8 bases at J, with 13 bases in the middle. The CDR3 loop reads CASSFRVRGGELFF. CDR3 bases: TGTGCCAGCAGTTTCCGGGTCCGGGGGGGGGAGCTGTTTTTT.

This clonotype was detected ten times or more. The rearrangement links TRBV28 to TRBJ2-1, with 13 bases lining up with TRBD2. Trimming cost V 5 bases and J 6 bases; bases outside gene matches: 4. In germline, CDR1 is MDHEN, CDR2 SYDVKM. The CDR3 sequence is 15 residues long. The chain's CDR3 is CASSPGTSGINEQFF. CDR3 DNA sequence: TGTGCCAGCAGTCCCGGGACTAGCGGGATCAATGAGCAGTTCTTC.

This clonotype was recorded at least ten times. This sequence joins TRBV6-1 and TRBJ1-1; D may be TRBD1 (5 bases). Germline-derived CDR1 and CDR2 are MNHNS and SASEGT. With 8 bases removed from V and 7 bases from J, the gap between germline ends came to 8 bases. The CDR3 length is 10 residues. The CDR3 reads CASRDGEAFF. The CDR3 nucleotides are TGTGCCAGCCGGGACGGTGAAGCTTTCTTT.

V usage is TRBV7-9 and J usage is TRBJ2-7, with TRBD2 as a possible D gene (6 bases). The CDR3 is made up of 15 amino acids. V lost 4 bases to trimming and J lost 2 bases, with 15 bases between them. Germline loops: CDR1 SEHNR, CDR2 FQNEAQ (reference sequence). The CDR3 DNA sequence: TGTGCCAGCAGCTCCACGGGACTGGACCCCTACGAGCAGTACTTC. Translated, it gives CASSSTGLDPYEQYF.

This clonotype showed up many times. The rearrangement uses TRBV18 and TRBJ2-7, with D tentatively TRBD1 or TRBD2 (5 bases each). V was cut by 2 bases and J by 3 bases, with 14 bases left in between. This CDR3 has 15 amino acids. Germline V CDR1 and CDR2: KGHSH, LQKENI. CDR3 bases: TGTGCCAGCTCACCAGGGACGGGATTACTCTACGAGCAGTACTTC. It yields the protein CASSPGTGLLYEQYF.

The chain employs TRBV7-2 and TRBJ1-1; D uncertain. Germline V CDR1 and CDR2: SGHTA, FQGNSA. V shed 2 bases and J shed 3 bases, with 4 bases lying between them. CDR3 length equals 12 residues. As DNA, the CDR3 is TGTGCCAGCAGCTTAACTCACACTGAAGCTTTCTTT. Encoded protein: CASSLTHTEAFF.

The CDR3 region has the DNA TGTGCCAGCAACCGGGACAGGAATAATTCACCCCTCCACTTT. Translating gives CASNRDRNNSPLHF. This chain joins TRBV28 and TRBJ1-6; 8 bases fit TRBD1. The trim removed 7 bases at V and 5 bases at J, leaving 4 bases unmatched. There are 14 residues in the CDR3. Germline-derived CDR1 and CDR2 are MDHEN and SYDVKM.

This clonotype was detected only a few times. The rearrangement uses TRBV9 and TRBJ2-3; a weak D match, TRBD2 (6 bases). Germline values: CDR1 SGDLS, CDR2 YYNGEE. V lost 3 bases, J lost 3 bases, and 17 bases lay in between. The CDR3 is 16 amino acids. CDR3 nucleotides: TGTGCCAGCAGCGCCACCAGGGCGGAGGGTACAGATACGCAGTATTTT. This codes for CASSATRAEGTDTQYF.

As for this clonotype: A clone one base away is much larger, so this may be a read error. The J gene is TRBJ2-1, the V gene TRBV6-1; TRBD1 aligns across 9 bases. The CDR3 is 14 amino acids. V was clipped by 8 bases and J by 8 bases; unmatched bases: 10. Germline CDR1 and CDR2: MNHNS and SASEGT. CDR3 DNA sequence: TGTGCCAGCGGACGGACAGGGGCGGAGGATGAGCAGTTCTTC. Residues: CASGRTGAEDEQFF.

This clonotype was seen only a few times. The rearrangement joins TRBV12-3 or TRBV12-4 to TRBJ1-3, with D perhaps TRBD1 (6 bases). The germline V and J ends were trimmed by 6 bases and 3 bases, with 21 bases remaining between them. This CDR3 has 17 amino acids. CDR3 DNA: TGTGCCAGCAGAGAAGGACAGCTTGAATTGTTTGGAAACACCATATATTTT. Amino acids: CASREGQLELFGNTIYF.

This clonotype was counted a few times. This chain links TRBV5-1 with TRBJ2-3; the match to TRBD2 covers 7 bases. CDR3 size: 14 residues. Per germline, CDR1 SGHRS and CDR2 YFSETQ. With 1 base clipped from V and 7 bases from J, the junction kept 6 bases outside the gene matches. CDR3 amino acids: CASSLPPLANTQYF. As DNA, the CDR3 is TGCGCCAGCAGCTTGCCCCCACTAGCGAATACGCAGTATTTT. Filled out from reference TRBV5-1 and TRBJ2-3, the complete variable domain reads KAGVTQTPRYLIKTRGQQVTLSCSPISGHRSVSWYQQTPGQGLQFLFEYFSETQRNKGNFPGRFSGRQFSNSRSEMNVSTLELGDSALYLCASSLPPLANTQYFGPGTRLTVL.

This clonotype was picked up a small number of times. The V call is TRBV6-2 or TRBV6-3, the J call TRBJ1-5; D is perhaps TRBD1 (5 bases). The V and J ends lost 2 bases and 4 bases respectively, with 15 bases between them. The CDR3 is made up of 16 amino acids. The germline V gene encodes CDR1 MNHEY and CDR2 SVGEGT. In DNA form, the CDR3 reads TGTGCCAGCAGTTACGCGGTTCAGGGTCCAAATCAGCCCCAGCATTTT. Encoded protein: CASSYAVQGPNQPQHF.

This clonotype was observed at least ten times. This rearrangement joins TRBV10-3 to TRBJ1-3; 8 nucleotides agree with TRBD1. The CDR3 covers 16 residues. CDR1 is ENHRY, CDR2 SYGVKD, per germline. Trimming removed 2 bases from V and 3 bases from J; junction bases left unmatched: 6. The CDR3 loop reads CAISEGQGFVGNTIYF. Written as DNA, the CDR3 is TGTGCCATCAGTGAGGGACAGGGTTTCGTTGGAAACACCATATATTTT.

The chain has TRBV5-4 and TRBJ2-1; unclear D gene. The CDR3 is 15 residues long. Deletions cut 0 bases from V and 10 bases from J, with 17 bases between. Germline CDR1 reads SGHNT; CDR2 reads YYREEE (reference sequence). CDR3 DNA sequence: TGTGCCAGCAGCTTGGCCCGGTCAGGACCCCAGGAGCAGTTCTTC. Encoded protein: CASSLARSGPQEQFF.